The 17 T cell receptor beta chains in this list originate from one sample, sequenced in a study of blood T cell repertoires in COVID-19. Some clones are missing from TCRdb's copy, which holds only in-frame ones; the method was immunoSEQ multiplex PCR. The sample shows tens of thousands of clones, 65% to 90% of them seen only once. Sequencing was performed on peripheral blood. These receptors originate from a man older than 75 with acute or convalescent COVID-19.

The CDR3 loop is CASRRAGTRSETQYF. The CDR3 DNA sequence: TGTGCCAGCAGAAGAGCCGGGACTAGATCAGAGACCCAGTACTTC. The chain carries TRBV6-5 and TRBJ2-5; 8 bases are shared with TRBD2. The CDR3 has 15 residues. V lost 6 bases, J lost 4 bases, and 10 bases stayed unmatched. CDR1 MNHEY and CDR2 SVGAGI come from the germline V gene.

The V call is TRBV5-4, the J call TRBJ2-7; D gene uncertain. There are 12 residues in the CDR3. The germline V gene has CDR1 SGHNT and CDR2 YYREEE (reference sequence). Trimming shortened V by 4 bases and J by 2 bases, and 7 bases separated the two germline ends. In nucleotides, the CDR3 is TGTGCCAGCAGCCGTTTCCCCTACGAGCAGTACTTC. Encoded protein: CASSRFPYEQYF.

This rearrangement joins TRBV5-1 to TRBJ2-1; the D gene is possibly TRBD1 (5 bases). Trimming shortened V by 0 bases and J by 3 bases, and 7 bases separated the two germline ends. Germline-derived CDR1 and CDR2 are SGHRS and YFSETQ. The CDR3 covers 14 residues. CDR3 residues: CASSLVDSYNEQFF. The CDR3 region has the DNA TGCGCCAGCAGCTTGGTTGACAGCTACAATGAGCAGTTCTTC. Supplemented by reference TRBV5-1 and TRBJ2-1, the full variable domain reads KAGVTQTPRYLIKTRGQQVTLSCSPISGHRSVSWYQQTPGQGLQFLFEYFSETQRNKGNFPGRFSGRQFSNSRSEMNVSTLELGDSALYLCASSLVDSYNEQFFGPGTRLTVL.

The chain employs TRBV29-1 and TRBJ1-5, with D possibly TRBD1 on 6 matching bases. Germline CDR1 is SQVTM and CDR2 is ANQGSEA. The CDR3 has 13 amino acids. The germline V and J ends were trimmed by 4 bases and 3 bases, with 10 bases remaining between them. The CDR3 sequence is CSVAAGVNQPQHF. The CDR3 nucleotides read TGCAGCGTTGCTGCAGGGGTCAATCAGCCCCAGCATTTT.

The chain is built from TRBV19 and TRBJ1-4; 9 nucleotides align to TRBD1. In germline, CDR1 is LNHDA, CDR2 SQIVND (reference sequence). J lost 6 bases, V lost 4 bases, and 3 bases had no gene match. The CDR3 loop spans 14 amino acids. DNA of the CDR3: TGTGCCAGTAGTAAGACAGGGGGAGATGAAAAACTGTTTTTT. Protein: CASSKTGGDEKLFF.

J is TRBJ1-2 and V is TRBV5-4, with D maybe TRBD1 (5 bases). Germline assignment: CDR1 SGHNT and CDR2 YYREEE (reference sequence). V lost 4 bases and J 6 bases, leaving 19 bases between the germline ends. The CDR3 has 15 residues. The CDR3 spells CASSTRQTIRNGYTF. CDR3 nucleotide sequence: TGTGCCAGCAGCACGCGACAGACCATTAGAAATGGCTACACCTTC.

The chain has TRBV20-1 and TRBJ1-2; a possible D gene is TRBD1 (6 bases). This CDR3 has 12 residues. Trimming shortened V by 3 bases and J by 2 bases, and 7 bases separated the two germline ends. CDR1 and CDR2 from the germline V gene are DFQATT and SNEGSKA (reference sequence). The CDR3 DNA is TGCAGTGCTAGTACAGGGAACTATGGCTACACCTTC. Its translation: CSASTGNYGYTF.

This clone has a handful of counts. The chain recombines TRBV18 with TRBJ2-7; D call uncertain. Between the trimmed V and J ends, which lost 4 bases and 6 bases, there was a span of 16 bases. CDR3 length equals 14 residues. The germline gives CDR1 KGHSH, CDR2 LQKENI. CDR3 coding DNA: TGTGCCAGCTCACTTGAGTTGAGCACCACCGAGCAGTACTTC. Translating it yields CASSLELSTTEQYF.

The genes are TRBV19 and TRBJ2-6, with TRBD2 identical over 10 bases. Trimming cost V 1 base and J 0 bases; bases outside gene matches: 3. The CDR3 loop spans 18 amino acids. Germline loops: CDR1 LNHDA, CDR2 SQIVND (reference sequence). The CDR3 coding sequence is TGTGCCAGTAGTATAGGACTAGCGGGCCTCTCTGGGGCCAACGTCCTGACTTTC. Amino acid sequence: CASSIGLAGLSGANVLTF. The variable domain in full, with the rest retrieved from reference TRBV19 and TRBJ2-6, is DGGITQSPKYLFRKEGQNVTLSCEQNLNHDAMYWYRQDPGQGLRLIYYSQIVNDFQKGDIAEGYSVSREKKESFPLTVTSAQKNPTAFYLCASSIGLAGLSGANVLTFGAGSRLTVL.

The gene calls are TRBV30 and TRBJ1-3; the match to TRBD1 covers 9 bases. This CDR3 region has 14 residues. The germline CDR1 and CDR2 sequences are GTSNPN and SVGIG (reference sequence). V dropped 5 bases and J dropped 8; count of bases not matched to a gene: 10. CDR3 DNA sequence: TGTGCCTGGTCGGGGGGACAGGGAGTCGACACCATATATTTT. Protein: CAWSGGQGVDTIYF.

The V and J genes are TRBV11-2 and TRBJ2-1, with 9 bases identical to TRBD2. CDR1 and CDR2 (germline): SGHAT, FQNNGV. This CDR3 has 19 amino acids. J was trimmed by 4 bases and V by 5 bases; bases with no gene match: 18. CDR3 residues: CASSNAAGGSGGAYNEQFF. In DNA form, the CDR3 reads TGTGCCAGCAGCAACGCGGCGGGAGGGTCGGGGGGAGCTTACAATGAGCAGTTCTTC.

The J gene is TRBJ2-5, the V gene TRBV13, with 9 nucleotides matching TRBD2. V was clipped by 5 bases and J by 5 bases; unmatched bases: 12. This CDR3 comprises 16 residues. Germline CDR1 PRHDT, CDR2 FYEKMQ (reference sequence). The CDR3 DNA sequence: TGTGCCAGCAGCACCCTGGATAGCGGGAGTGGGGAGACCCAGTACTTC. It codes for CASSTLDSGSGETQYF.

This clone was counted a single time. The V call is TRBV18, the J call TRBJ2-1; D call uncertain. Trimming stripped 1 base from V and 7 bases from J, with 5 bases between. The CDR3 loop spans 12 amino acids. Germline V gives CDR1 KGHSH, CDR2 LQKENI. As DNA, the CDR3 is TGTGCCAGCTCACCACACGGGAATGAGCAGTTCTTC. It encodes CASSPHGNEQFF.

The rearrangement links TRBV11-2 to TRBJ1-3, with D tentatively TRBD1 (5 bases). In germline, CDR1 is SGHAT, CDR2 FQNNGV. This CDR3 comprises 14 residues. Trimming stripped 6 bases from V and 6 bases from J, with 15 bases between. CDR3 amino acids: CASRLGRDANTIYF. CDR3 DNA: TGTGCCAGCAGGTTGGGGAGGGACGCAAACACCATATATTTT. Drawing the rest from reference TRBV11-2 and TRBJ1-3, the complete variable domain is EAGVAQSPRYKIIEKRQSVAFWCNPISGHATLYWYQQILGQGPKLLIQFQNNGVVDDSQLPKDRFSAERLKGVDSTLKIQPAKLEDSAVYLCASRLGRDANTIYFGEGSWLTVV.

The chain uses TRBV2 and TRBJ2-5; 10 bases are a match to TRBD2. Trimming cost V 2 bases and J 5 bases; bases outside gene matches: 5. The CDR3 loop spans 15 amino acids. In germline, CDR1 is SNHLY, CDR2 FYNNEI. The DNA of the CDR3 is TGTGCCAGCAGTGAACTAGCGGGAGTAGGTGAGACCCAGTACTTC. Translating gives CASSELAGVGETQYF.

A word on this clone: Within the sample, other DNA sequences also encode this same CDR3. The chain combines TRBV5-1 with TRBJ1-4; TRBD1 aligns across 8 bases. CDR1 is SGHRS and CDR2 is YFSETQ in the germline V gene. Trimming took 1 base from V and 8 from J; bases not matched to a gene: 4. The CDR3 is made up of 14 amino acids. The CDR3 nucleotides are TGCGCCAGCAGCTTGCAGGGGGCAGGAGAAAAACTGTTTTTT. Its translation is CASSLQGAGEKLFF.

J is TRBJ2-7 and V is TRBV6-6, with 9 bases that match TRBD1. The CDR3 consists of 16 residues. Germline V gene data show CDR1 as MNHNY and CDR2 as SVGAGI (reference sequence). V lost 0 bases, J lost 1 base, and 4 bases stayed unmatched. CDR3 in DNA: TGTGCCAGCAGTTACTCGGTAGGACAGGGGTCCTACGAGCAGTACTTC. Its protein is CASSYSVGQGSYEQYF.